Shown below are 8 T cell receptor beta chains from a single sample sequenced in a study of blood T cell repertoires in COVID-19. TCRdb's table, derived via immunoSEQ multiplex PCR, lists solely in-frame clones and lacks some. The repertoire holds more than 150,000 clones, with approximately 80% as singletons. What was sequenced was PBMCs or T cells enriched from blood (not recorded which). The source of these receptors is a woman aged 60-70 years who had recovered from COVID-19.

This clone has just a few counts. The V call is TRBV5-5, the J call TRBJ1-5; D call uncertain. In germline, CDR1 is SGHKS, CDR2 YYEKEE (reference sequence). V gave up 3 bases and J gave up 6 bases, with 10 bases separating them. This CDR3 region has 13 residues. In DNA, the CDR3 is TGTGCCAGCAGCTCGGACTGGGGTCAGCCCCAGCATTTT. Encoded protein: CASSSDWGQPQHF. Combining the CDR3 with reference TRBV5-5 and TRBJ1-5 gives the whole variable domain DAGVTQSPTHLIKTRGQQVTLRCSPISGHKSVSWYQQVLGQGPQFIFQYYEKEERGRGNFPDRFSARQFPNYSSELNVNALLLGDSALYLCASSSDWGQPQHFGDGTRLSIL.

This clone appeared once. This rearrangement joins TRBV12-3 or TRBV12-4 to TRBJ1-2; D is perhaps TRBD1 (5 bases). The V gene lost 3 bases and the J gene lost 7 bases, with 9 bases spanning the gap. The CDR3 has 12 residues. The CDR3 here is CASSFPGIGYTF. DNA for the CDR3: TGTGCCAGCAGTTTTCCAGGGATTGGCTACACCTTC.

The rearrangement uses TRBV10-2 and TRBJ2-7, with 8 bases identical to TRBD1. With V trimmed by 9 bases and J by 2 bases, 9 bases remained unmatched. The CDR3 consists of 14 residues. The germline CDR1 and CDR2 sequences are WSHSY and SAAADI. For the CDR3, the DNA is TGCGCCAGTAGAATCGGGACAGGCCCCTACGAGCAGTACTTC. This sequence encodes CASRIGTGPYEQYF.

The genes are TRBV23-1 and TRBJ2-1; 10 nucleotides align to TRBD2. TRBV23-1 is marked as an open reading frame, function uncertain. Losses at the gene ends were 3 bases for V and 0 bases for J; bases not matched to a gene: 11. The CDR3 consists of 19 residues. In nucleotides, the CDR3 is TGCGCCAGCAGTCAGGAAGGACTAGCGGAGTATAGCTCCTACAATGAGCAGTTCTTC. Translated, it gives CASSQEGLAEYSSYNEQFF.

DNA of the CDR3: TGTGCCAGCAGCTTAGAAGGACAGTCCTACGAGCAGTACTTC. Protein product: CASSLEGQSYEQYF. V and J are TRBV7-8 and TRBJ2-7; D possibly corresponds to TRBD1 (6 bases). Between the trimmed V and J ends, which lost 1 base and 1 base, there was a span of 8 bases. The CDR3 is 14 amino acids. The germline V gene has CDR1 SGHVS and CDR2 FQNEAQ. Combining the CDR3 with reference TRBV7-8 and TRBJ2-7 gives the whole variable domain GAGVSQSPRYKVAKRGQDVALRCDPISGHVSLFWYQQALGQGPEFLTYFQNEAQLDKSGLPSDRFFAERPEGSVSTLKIQRTQQEDSAVYLCASSLEGQSYEQYFGPGTRLTVT.

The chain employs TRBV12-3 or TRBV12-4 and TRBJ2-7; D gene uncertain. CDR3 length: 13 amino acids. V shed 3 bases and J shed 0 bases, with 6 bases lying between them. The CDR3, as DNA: TGTGCCAGCAGTTTTGAGTACTCCTACGAGCAGTACTTC. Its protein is CASSFEYSYEQYF.

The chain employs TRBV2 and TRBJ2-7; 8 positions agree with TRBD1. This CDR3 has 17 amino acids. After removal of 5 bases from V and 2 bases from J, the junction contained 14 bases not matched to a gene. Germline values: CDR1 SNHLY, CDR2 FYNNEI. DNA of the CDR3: TGTGCCAGCAGTATCGGACAGGGAGAAATTCAGGCCTACGAGCAGTACTTC. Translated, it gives CASSIGQGEIQAYEQYF. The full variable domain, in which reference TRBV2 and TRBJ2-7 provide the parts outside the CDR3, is EPEVTQTPSHQVTQMGQEVILRCVPISNHLYFYWYRQILGQKVEFLVSFYNNEISEKSEIFDDQFSVERPDGSNFTLKIRSTKLEDSAMYFCASSIGQGEIQAYEQYFGPGTRLTVT.

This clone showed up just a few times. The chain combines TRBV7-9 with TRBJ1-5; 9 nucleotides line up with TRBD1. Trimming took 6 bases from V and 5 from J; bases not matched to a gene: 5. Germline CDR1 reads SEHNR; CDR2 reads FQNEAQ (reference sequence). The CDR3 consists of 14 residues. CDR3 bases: TGTGCCAGCAGTCGTACAGGGGGCGATCAGCCCCAGCATTTT. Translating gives CASSRTGGDQPQHF.